This is a list of T cell receptor beta chains from one sample in a study of response to subunit inactivated influenza vaccine. TCRdb used MiXCR to reprocess the RT-PCR reads, holding one entry per CDR3 protein. The table has about 480,000 distinct CDR3 sequences, roughly 27% seen once. The sequenced sample was CD4+ T cells sorted from PBMCs, obtained roughly 5 days after vaccination. The receptor source for this set is a man between 45 and 60 years old who received an inactivated influenza vaccine. CDR3s leave out the opening cysteine and the closing phenylalanine or tryptophan.

>TRBV20-1
SARVGAGAYNEQF
>TRBV5-1
ASSSRTSGAQETQY
>TRBV6-5
ASSYSNTAARSYEQY
>TRBV6-2/TRBV6-3
ASSYPPALGGGTEAF
>TRBV10-3
AISDRTGEATVTNYGYT
>TRBV7-9
ASSSSISQETQY
>TRBV20-1
SAGQGNTGELF
>TRBV5-6
ASSVVQGIFYEQY
>TRBV18
ASSQGNTIY
>TRBV2
ASWNLETQY
>TRBV10-3
AISKGPETQY
>TRBV24-1
ATSDFTGNNEQF
>TRBV7-2
ASSTVGTSGANKY
>TRBV5-6
ASSLKGGSETQY
>TRBV12-3/TRBV12-4
ASTPGQPMRYT
>TRBV20-1
SAGTGEYEQY
>TRBV12-3/TRBV12-4
ASSLTGALNYGYT
>TRBV6-5
ASSYVTIRTGELF
>TRBV15
ATSSRDRNVYEQY
>TRBV5-1
ASSLSSGTGYEQY
>TRBV20-1
SAAGLAGSYEQY
>TRBV6-1
ASRNRRTNEKLF
>TRBV28
ASSGLGSGTGELF
>TRBV20-1
SAKNIQY
>TRBV20-1
SARVAGDFQETQY
>TRBV3-1
ASSQVAQRTDTQY
>TRBV4-1
ASSQLPGLAYEQY
>TRBV15
ATSRGPTTNTGELF
>TRBV6-1
ASSKPWTSGSSYNEQF
>TRBV5-1
ASSLGGDFEQY
>TRBV20-1
SAFGQGGTDTQY
>TRBV2
ASRGVRGKIIYEQY
>TRBV7-2
ASSFGLAGVRMRDTQY
>TRBV12-3/TRBV12-4
ASTLGNTIY
>TRBV12-3/TRBV12-4
ASRRSGGQSETQY
>TRBV7-2
ASSLGAGAGEQF
>TRBV29-1
SVGLGGSGNTIY
>TRBV12-3/TRBV12-4
ASSPSGEWATGELF
>TRBV29-1
SAVTGMREQY
>TRBV20-1
SARQTGGGEQY
>TRBV28
ASRLDWTGAGELF
>TRBV18
ASSPPGQFYNEQF